These 27 T cell receptor beta chains were all obtained from the same sample, sequenced in a study of blood T cell repertoires in COVID-19. Using immunoSEQ multiplex PCR, the repertoire was profiled, and TCRdb retains in-frame clones only, with some absent. The table includes roughly 380,000 clones, 75% to 90% detected once. Sequences were obtained from peripheral blood. These receptor sequences come from a woman in her forties with COVID-19, enrolled during active disease.

This chain uses TRBV24-1 with TRBJ1-1, with D possibly TRBD1 on 5 matching bases. The length of the CDR3 is 15 residues. Germline CDR1 KGHDR, CDR2 SFDVKD. Between the trimmed V and J ends, which lost 5 bases and 0 bases, there was a span of 12 bases. The CDR3 protein is CATSGGTTLNTEAFF. The CDR3 region has the DNA TGTGCCACCAGTGGGGGCACGACACTGAACACTGAAGCTTTCTTT.

V and J are TRBV19 and TRBJ1-2; possible D gene TRBD1, 6 bases. The CDR3 totals 13 residues. The V end lost 5 bases, the J end lost 5 bases, and 12 bases lay between the germline ends. CDR1 and CDR2 from the germline V gene are LNHDA and SQIVND (reference sequence). This CDR3 reads CASSFQDRYGYTF. CDR3 nucleotide sequence: TGTGCCAGTAGTTTCCAGGACAGATATGGCTACACCTTC.

The genes are TRBV18 and TRBJ2-3, with 12 bases that match TRBD2. This CDR3 contains 18 residues. J gave up 1 base and V 0 bases, and 5 bases lay outside the gene matches. Germline CDR1 and CDR2: KGHSH and LQKENI. CDR3 DNA sequence: TGTGCCAGCTCACCACCCCTAGGACTAGCGGGGCGCACAGATACGCAGTATTTT. It codes for CASSPPLGLAGRTDTQYF.

The chain recombines TRBV28 with TRBJ2-1; D gene unclear. Germline V gene data show CDR1 as MDHEN and CDR2 as SYDVKM. The CDR3 is 16 amino acids. Trimming took off 2 bases at V and 0 bases at J, with 11 bases between the two ends. The CDR3 is CASSLRILSSYNEQFF. CDR3 coding DNA: TGTGCCAGCAGTTTAAGAATCTTGAGCTCCTACAATGAGCAGTTCTTC. The full variable domain, its missing parts supplied by reference TRBV28 and TRBJ2-1, is DVKVTQSSRYLVKRTGEKVFLECVQDMDHENMFWYRQDPGLGLRLIYFSYDVKMKEKGDIPEGYSVSREKKERFSLILESASTNQTSMYLCASSLRILSSYNEQFFGPGTRLTVL.

The chain joins TRBV6-5 to TRBJ2-4; D remains unclear. Germline CDR1 MNHEY, CDR2 SVGAGI. The CDR3 spans 12 residues. V was cut by 10 bases and J by 8 bases, with 15 bases left in between. The CDR3 sequence is CATSSLADIQYF. In DNA, the CDR3 is TGTGCCACCTCCTCTTTGGCGGACATTCAGTACTTC.

The genes are TRBV30 and TRBJ2-2; weak D call: TRBD1 (6 bases). Germline loops: CDR1 GTSNPN, CDR2 SVGIG (reference sequence). Trimming stripped 7 bases from V and 4 bases from J, with 16 bases between. This CDR3 is 14 amino acids long. This CDR3 is CAFTGTRFTGELFF. CDR3 bases: TGTGCCTTTACCGGGACACGATTCACCGGGGAGCTGTTTTTT.

This sequence joins TRBV5-1 and TRBJ1-1; 7 bases are shared with TRBD1. Germline V gene lookup returns CDR1 SGHRS and CDR2 YFSETQ. V trimming: 3 bases; J trimming: 2 bases; junction bases outside the gene matches: 7. The CDR3 consists of 15 residues. In DNA form, the CDR3 reads TGCGCCAGCAGCTACAGGACAGGCGTTAACACTGAAGCTTTCTTT. Protein: CASSYRTGVNTEAFF.

This chain joins TRBV27 and TRBJ2-3; TRBD2 matches 7 bases. The CDR3 length is 16 residues. Germline CDR1 MNHEY, CDR2 SMNVEV (reference sequence). V shed 8 bases, J shed 3 bases, and the junction held 14 bases outside the gene matches. CDR3: CASQIGREGRTDTQYF. The CDR3, as DNA: TGTGCCAGCCAGATAGGCAGGGAGGGGAGGACAGATACGCAGTATTTT.

The chain combines TRBV19 with TRBJ1-1; D remains ambiguous. From germline, CDR1 is LNHDA and CDR2 SQIVND (reference sequence). This CDR3 spans 13 amino acids. V lost 3 bases and J 4 bases, leaving 9 bases between the germline ends. CDR3 nucleotides: TGTGCCAGTAGTATCCCCCACTCCACTGAAGCTTTCTTT. Encoded protein: CASSIPHSTEAFF.

This sequence joins TRBV7-8 and TRBJ2-1; 12 bases match TRBD2. Germline lookup yields CDR1 SGHVS and CDR2 FQNEAQ. The CDR3 extends over 16 amino acids. V lost 5 bases to trimming and J lost 5 bases; unmatched junction nucleotides: 7. CDR3 sequence (DNA): TGTGCCAGCAGCCGAGATGGACTAGCGGGAAACAATGAGCAGTTCTTC. Its protein product is CASSRDGLAGNNEQFF.

The chain couples TRBV19 to TRBJ1-2; possibly TRBD1 for D (6 bases). V was clipped by 3 bases and J by 0 bases, with 11 bases between them. The CDR3 sequence is 15 residues long. The germline V gene encodes CDR1 LNHDA and CDR2 SQIVND (reference sequence). DNA for the CDR3: TGTGCCAGTAGTATCGGTAGGACAGCTAACTATGGCTACACCTTC. It codes for CASSIGRTANYGYTF.

This chain joins TRBV6-1 and TRBJ1-6, with no clear D. Between the trimmed V and J ends, which lost 2 bases and 5 bases, there was a span of 4 bases. CDR1 is MNHNS, CDR2 SASEGT, per germline. The CDR3 has 13 residues. The CDR3 DNA follows: TGTGCCAGCAGTGAACAGAATAATTCACCCCTCCACTTT. Translating it yields CASSEQNNSPLHF.

The count of this clone is one. The rearrangement joins TRBV10-3 to TRBJ2-5; 7 nucleotides align to TRBD2. The CDR3 extends over 17 amino acids. CDR1 is ENHRY, CDR2 SYGVKD, per germline. Trimming removed 2 bases from V and 5 bases from J; junction bases left unmatched: 14. CDR3 coding DNA: TGTGCCATCAGTGAGGCCCTGGGGCCAAGCGGGACGGAGACCCAGTACTTC. As protein: CAISEALGPSGTETQYF.

The gene calls are TRBV6-5 and TRBJ2-1, with a possible D match to TRBD1 (6 bases). From germline, CDR1 is MNHEY and CDR2 SVGAGI. Trimming removed 6 bases from V and 0 bases from J, with 12 bases in between. The CDR3 sequence is 15 residues long. The CDR3 DNA reads TGTGCCAGCAGCGACACAGGGAGCTCCTACAATGAGCAGTTCTTC. Translation: CASSDTGSSYNEQFF.

The chain employs TRBV7-6 and TRBJ2-5; TRBD1 is a possible D gene (5 bases). V lost 5 bases, J lost 2 bases, and 15 bases lay in between. Germline lookup yields CDR1 SGHVS and CDR2 FNYEAQ. This CDR3 region has 15 residues. The CDR3 reads CASSLISRAQETQYF. CDR3 DNA: TGTGCCAGCAGCCTTATTTCCAGGGCGCAAGAGACCCAGTACTTC.

The chain is built from TRBV27 and TRBJ1-5; D is undetermined. The V gene lost 1 base and the J gene lost 5 bases, with 9 bases spanning the gap. Per the germline V gene, CDR1 is MNHEY and CDR2 is SMNVEV (reference sequence). The CDR3 spans 14 residues. CDR3 sequence: CASSLLSRDQPQHF. In DNA form, the CDR3 reads TGTGCCAGCAGTTTATTGAGTCGGGATCAGCCCCAGCATTTT.

The chain joins TRBV30 to TRBJ1-6; 8 bases match TRBD1. V lost 2 bases, J lost 2 bases, and 8 bases stayed unmatched. CDR3 length: 17 residues. The germline gives CDR1 GTSNPN, CDR2 SVGIG (reference sequence). The CDR3 coding sequence is TGTGCCTGGAGTATCGGACAGGGAAGGACCTATAATTCACCCCTCCACTTT. Its translation: CAWSIGQGRTYNSPLHF. The full variable domain, in which reference TRBV30 and TRBJ1-6 provide the parts outside the CDR3, is SQTIHQWPATLVQPVGSPLSLECTVEGTSNPNLYWYRQAAGRGLQLLFYSVGIGQISSEVPQNLSASRPQDRQFILSSKKLLLSDSGFYLCAWSIGQGRTYNSPLHFGNGTRLTVT.

This sequence joins TRBV7-9 and TRBJ2-2; the match to TRBD1 covers 7 bases. The CDR3 runs to 14 residues. CDR1 SEHNR and CDR2 FQNEAQ come from the germline V gene (reference sequence). V gave up 3 bases and J gave up 5 bases; unmatched junction bases: 3. The CDR3 coding sequence is TGTGCCAGCAGCTTCACAGGGGCAACCGGGGAGCTGTTTTTT. This encodes CASSFTGATGELFF.

V gene TRBV7-2 combines with J gene TRBJ1-2; D gene unclear. Germline CDR1 SGHTA, CDR2 FQGNSA. Trimming removed 3 bases from V and 4 bases from J, with 12 bases in between. The CDR3 loop spans 14 amino acids. CDR3 coding DNA: TGTGCCAGCAGCTTTGGGTATTCGGGCTATGGCTACACCTTC. Protein: CASSFGYSGYGYTF.

The chain recombines TRBV28 with TRBJ2-3; TRBD1 is a possible D gene (6 bases). Trimming took off 6 bases at V and 5 bases at J, with 15 bases between the two ends. The germline gives CDR1 MDHEN, CDR2 SYDVKM. The CDR3 length is 14 residues. DNA for the CDR3: TGTGCCAGCAGCACCACCTTCAGGGGAGATACGCAGTATTTT. Protein product: CASSTTFRGDTQYF.

This clone came up once. The rearrangement joins TRBV5-6 to TRBJ1-6, with a tentative D call TRBD1 (6 bases). Looked up from germline, CDR1 is SGHDT and CDR2 is YYEEEE. Trimming removed 2 bases at V and 6 bases at J, with 12 bases between. The CDR3 has 15 residues. CDR3 in amino acids: CASSLRQALNSPLHF. DNA of the CDR3: TGTGCCAGCAGCTTACGACAGGCCCTTAATTCACCCCTCCACTTT. The full variable domain, completed using reference TRBV5-6 and TRBJ1-6, is DAGVTQSPTHLIKTRGQQVTLRCSPKSGHDTVSWYQQALGQGPQFIFQYYEEEERQRGNFPDRFSGHQFPNYSSELNVNALLLGDSALYLCASSLRQALNSPLHFGNGTRLTVT.

The gene calls are TRBV27 and TRBJ2-7, with 12 bases that match TRBD2. This CDR3 contains 17 residues. V shed 6 bases and J 7 bases; nucleotides not matched to a gene: 16. Germline assignment: CDR1 MNHEY and CDR2 SMNVEV (reference sequence). This CDR3 is CASSSGASGRVSKEQYF. Here the CDR3 DNA reads TGTGCCAGCAGCTCCGGGGCTAGCGGGAGGGTTTCAAAGGAGCAGTACTTC.

This chain connects TRBV25-1 to TRBJ1-2, with TRBD1 identical over 7 bases. V lost 4 bases and J lost 8; bases outside the gene matches: 7. Germline V gene data show CDR1 as MGHDK and CDR2 as SYGVNS. The CDR3 is made up of 13 amino acids. CDR3: CASSADRAGGYTF. The CDR3 DNA sequence: TGTGCCAGCAGTGCCGACAGGGCGGGGGGCTACACCTTC.

The V gene is TRBV6-6, the J gene TRBJ1-1, with D possibly being TRBD1 (5 bases). There are 13 residues in the CDR3. V was clipped by 0 bases and J by 5 bases, with 7 bases between them. Germline-derived CDR1 and CDR2 are MNHNY and SVGAGI (reference sequence). This CDR3 reads CASSYSRGTEAFF. The CDR3 nucleotides read TGTGCCAGCAGTTACTCAAGGGGTACTGAAGCTTTCTTT.

The genes are TRBV27 and TRBJ2-1; 10 bases line up with TRBD2. This CDR3 has 17 amino acids. V lost 3 bases to trimming and J lost 3 bases; unmatched junction nucleotides: 8. Germline CDR1 and CDR2: MNHEY and SMNVEV (reference sequence). The CDR3 DNA follows: TGTGCCAGCAGTTTCATCGAACTAGCGGGGAGCTACAATGAGCAGTTCTTC. Translating it yields CASSFIELAGSYNEQFF.

The chain couples TRBV5-1 to TRBJ1-4, with D maybe TRBD1 (6 bases). The CDR3 totals 14 residues. V dropped 1 base and J dropped 5 bases, with 9 bases sitting between them. In germline, CDR1 is SGHRS, CDR2 YFSETQ. The CDR3 DNA is TGCGCCAGCAGCTTGATTCAGGGGAATGAAAAACTGTTTTTT. Protein product: CASSLIQGNEKLFF.

V gene TRBV27 combines with J gene TRBJ1-5; perhaps TRBD1 as D (5 bases). Germline CDR1 MNHEY, CDR2 SMNVEV (reference sequence). The CDR3 has 14 residues. Trimming removed 2 bases from V and 3 bases from J, with 8 bases in between. The CDR3 DNA reads as TGTGCCAGCAGTTTACGCAGGGTCAATCAGCCCCAGCATTTT. Translated: CASSLRRVNQPQHF.